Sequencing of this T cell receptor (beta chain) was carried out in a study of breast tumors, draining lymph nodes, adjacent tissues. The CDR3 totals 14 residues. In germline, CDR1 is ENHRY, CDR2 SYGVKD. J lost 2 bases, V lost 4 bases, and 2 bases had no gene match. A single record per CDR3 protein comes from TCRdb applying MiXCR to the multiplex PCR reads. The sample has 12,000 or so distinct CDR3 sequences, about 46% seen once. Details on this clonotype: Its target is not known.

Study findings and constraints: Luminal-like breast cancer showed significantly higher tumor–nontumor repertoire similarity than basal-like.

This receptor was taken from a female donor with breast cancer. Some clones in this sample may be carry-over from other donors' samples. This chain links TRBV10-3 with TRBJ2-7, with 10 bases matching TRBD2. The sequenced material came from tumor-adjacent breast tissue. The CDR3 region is CAISVSGRAYEQYF. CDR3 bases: TGTGCCATCAGTGTCAGCGGGAGGGCCTACGAGCAGTACTTC.